The rows below give T cell receptor beta chains drawn from one sample of a study of cytomegalovirus exposure and HLA in healthy donors. Data came from immunoSEQ multiplex PCR; TCRdb stores just in-frame clones and leaves some out. The sample holds fewer than 110,000 clones, around 76% seen once. The sample taken for sequencing was PBMCs. These receptors all come from a man between 18 and 35 years old in good health and CMV-seronegative. Each CDR3 is given with its conserved first and last residue. The order of the fields is clone size, V gene, J gene, D gene, CDR3 protein, CDR3 DNA. D genes are given only for firm matches. Some rows have no size entry. The others give once, few or many, or a class for an expanded clone.

.	TRBV25-1	TRBJ2-5	.	CASSGVNEETQYF	TGTGCCAGCAGCGGAGTCAATGAAGAGACCCAGTACTTC
.	TRBV2	TRBJ1-6	.	CASRGDGDYNSPLHF	TGTGCCAGCAGAGGAGACGGAGACTATAATTCACCCCTCCACTTT
.	TRBV6-6	TRBJ2-1	TRBD1	CASRGQGEGEQFF	TGTGCCAGCAGGGGACAGGGGGAGGGTGAGCAGTTCTTC
.	TRBV19	TRBJ2-3	TRBD1	CASSMDRGTDTQYF	TGTGCCAGTAGTATGGACAGGGGTACAGATACGCAGTATTTT
.	TRBV5-5	TRBJ1-6	TRBD1	CASGPGQTNSPLHF	TGTGCCAGCGGTCCGGGACAGACAAATTCACCCCTCCACTTT
once	TRBV7-6	TRBJ2-7	TRBD1	CASSRGTGGSPYEQYF	TGTGCCAGCAGCCGGGGGACAGGGGGGTCCCCATACGAGCAGTACTTC
few	TRBV5-8	TRBJ2-7	.	CASGPGGREQYF	TGTGCCAGCGGTCCCGGGGGGCGCGAGCAGTACTTC
.	TRBV4-3	TRBJ2-7	.	CASSQGLSGYEQYF	TGCGCCAGCAGCCAAGGACTATCTGGATACGAGCAGTACTTC
.	TRBV6-5	TRBJ2-2	.	CASSFQVAGELFF	TGTGCCAGCAGTTTTCAGGTCGCCGGGGAGCTGTTTTTT
.	TRBV7-8	TRBJ1-4	.	CASSPQTAFEKLFF	TGTGCCAGCAGCCCCCAGACAGCCTTTGAAAAACTGTTTTTT
once	TRBV5-4	TRBJ2-3	.	CASSQQGRSGTDTQYF	TGTGCCAGCAGCCAACAGGGTAGGAGTGGCACAGATACGCAGTATTTT
few	TRBV5-3	TRBJ2-3	TRBD2	CARSYGGSGDDTDTQYF	TGTGCCAGAAGCTACGGGGGTAGCGGGGATGACACAGATACGCAGTATTTT
once	TRBV28	TRBJ2-5	TRBD2	CASSHRTSGGEETQYF	TGTGCCAGCAGTCACCGGACTAGCGGGGGGGAAGAGACCCAGTACTTC
few	TRBV4-2	TRBJ1-2	.	CASSQETLREYGGYTF	TGTGCCAGCAGCCAAGAAACACTGAGGGAATACGGAGGCTACACCTTC
.	TRBV7-2	TRBJ2-1	TRBD1	CASSLSGGTGVNEQFF	TGTGCCAGCAGCTTAAGTGGGGGGACAGGGGTCAATGAGCAGTTCTTC
.	TRBV5-1	TRBJ1-1	.	CASSLDVRGIQAFF	TGCGCCAGCAGCTTGGATGTCAGAGGGATTCAAGCTTTCTTT
.	TRBV19	TRBJ2-7	.	CASSTSAGGEQYF	TGTGCCAGTAGTACTTCAGCGGGTGGCGAGCAGTACTTC
.	TRBV7-3	TRBJ2-2	TRBD2	CASSPRAGANTGELFF	TGTGCCAGCAGCCCCAGAGCGGGGGCGAACACCGGGGAGCTGTTTTTT
.	TRBV6-5	TRBJ2-6	.	CASSYGGYGANVLTF	TGTGCCAGCAGTTACGGGGGCTATGGGGCCAACGTCCTGACTTTC
.	TRBV4-1	TRBJ2-2	TRBD1	CASSQEQGAATGELFF	TGCGCCAGCAGCCAAGAACAGGGGGCGGCGACCGGGGAGCTGTTTTTT
once	TRBV11-2	TRBJ2-7	.	CASSISSGDYEQYF	TGTGCCAGCAGCATAAGCAGCGGAGACTACGAGCAGTACTTC
.	TRBV27	TRBJ2-7	.	CASSLVQGGYEQYF	TGTGCCAGCAGTTTAGTCCAGGGAGGCTACGAGCAGTACTTC
.	TRBV10-3	TRBJ2-1	.	CATGEGGPNNEQFF	TGTGCCACGGGGGAGGGGGGACCAAACAATGAGCAGTTCTTC
.	TRBV7-6	TRBJ1-6	.	CASSLEVGGAYNSPLHF	TGTGCCAGCAGCTTAGAAGTTGGGGGGGCCTATAATTCACCCCTCCACTTT
.	TRBV14	TRBJ1-3	.	CASTSSPGNTIYF	TGTGCCAGCACCTCAAGCCCCGGAAACACCATATATTTT
.	TRBV4-2	TRBJ2-5	TRBD2	CASSQEASGTSGGETQYF	TGTGCCAGCAGCCAGGAGGCCTCCGGGACTAGCGGGGGGGAGACCCAGTACTTC
.	TRBV27	TRBJ2-6	TRBD1	CASSYRGPGANVLTF	TGTGCCAGCAGCTACAGGGGGCCTGGGGCCAACGTCCTGACTTTC
.	TRBV5-6	TRBJ1-2	.	CASSFHRGDGYTF	TGTGCCAGCAGCTTTCACCGGGGGGATGGCTACACCTTC
few	TRBV4-3	TRBJ2-7	.	CASSQARGYEQYF	TGCGCCAGCAGCCAAGCTAGAGGATACGAGCAGTACTTC
.	TRBV7-6	TRBJ1-1	.	CASSLARLSGGTEAFF	TGTGCCAGCAGCTTAGCGAGGCTTTCCGGGGGCACTGAAGCTTTCTTT
.	TRBV19	TRBJ1-4	.	CASAGAANEKLFF	TGTGCCAGTGCGGGGGCTGCTAATGAAAAACTGTTTTTT
once	TRBV7-9	TRBJ2-1	TRBD1	CASSFGTGGNEQFF	TGTGCCAGCAGCTTCGGGACAGGGGGTAATGAGCAGTTCTTC
once	TRBV25-1	TRBJ1-3	.	CASSFVRGDLHF	TGTGCCAGCAGTTTTGTCCGCGGAGATCTCCATTTT
.	TRBV7-2	TRBJ2-1	TRBD2	CASSFPTSGGTYNEQFF	TGTGCCAGCAGCTTTCCTACTAGCGGGGGAACCTACAATGAGCAGTTCTTC
once	TRBV7-3	TRBJ1-2	TRBD1	CASSADGTGPGYTF	TGTGCCAGCAGCGCCGACGGGACAGGGCCTGGCTACACCTTC
.	TRBV6-6	TRBJ1-2	.	CASSYSIGMNYGYPF	TGTGCCAGCAGTTACTCGATTGGTATGAACTATGGCTACCCCTTC